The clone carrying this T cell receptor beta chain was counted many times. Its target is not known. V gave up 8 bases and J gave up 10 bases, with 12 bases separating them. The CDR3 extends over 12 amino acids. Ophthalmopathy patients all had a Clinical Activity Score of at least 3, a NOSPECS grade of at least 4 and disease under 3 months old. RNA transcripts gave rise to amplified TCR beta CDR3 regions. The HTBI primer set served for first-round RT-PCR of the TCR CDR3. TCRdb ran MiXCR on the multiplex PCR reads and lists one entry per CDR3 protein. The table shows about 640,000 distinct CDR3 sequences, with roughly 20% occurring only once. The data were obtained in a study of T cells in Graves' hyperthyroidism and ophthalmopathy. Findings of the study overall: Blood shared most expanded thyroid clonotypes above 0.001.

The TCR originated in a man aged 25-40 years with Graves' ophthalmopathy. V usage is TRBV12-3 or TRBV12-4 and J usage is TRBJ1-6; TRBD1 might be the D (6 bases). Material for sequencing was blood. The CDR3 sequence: CASGDQGSPLHF. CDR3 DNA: TGTGCCAGCGGAGATCAGGGGTCACCCCTCCACTTT.